A single sample is the source of the 15 T cell receptor beta chains below, sequenced in a study of T cell responses to AZD1222 COVID-19 vaccine. Profiled with immunoSEQ multiplex PCR; TCRdb holds only in-frame clones, not every one. The repertoire has fewer than 90,000 clones, over 75% of them found once; the top ten carry around 5.5%. Sequenced here: peripheral blood, sampled 28 days after the second AZD1222 dose. These receptors all come from an adult who received the AZD1222 COVID-19 vaccine.

This clone has a handful of counts. CDR3 residues: CASSRQGGGNTIYF. The DNA of the CDR3 is TGTGCCAGCAGCCGACAGGGTGGGGGAAACACCATATATTTT. V usage is TRBV14 and J usage is TRBJ1-3, with 7 bases matching TRBD1. Trimming cost V 4 bases and J 4 bases; bases outside gene matches: 4. In germline, CDR1 is SGHDN, CDR2 FVKESK. The CDR3 extends over 14 amino acids.

The chain recombines TRBV18 with TRBJ1-1, with D unclear. V lost 1 base, J lost 0 bases, and 6 bases lay in between. Germline values: CDR1 KGHSH, CDR2 LQKENI. The CDR3 has 14 residues. The CDR3 DNA reads as TGTGCCAGCTCACCACAGGCGGTGAACACTGAAGCTTTCTTT. As protein: CASSPQAVNTEAFF.

The chain combines TRBV28 with TRBJ2-3; 8 bases match TRBD2. The germline V gene has CDR1 MDHEN and CDR2 SYDVKM. V lost 5 bases to trimming and J lost 4 bases; unmatched junction nucleotides: 14. This CDR3 has 17 amino acids. The CDR3: CASSPRPGLVSADTQYF. The CDR3 region has the DNA TGTGCCAGCAGTCCGAGACCGGGACTAGTAAGTGCAGATACGCAGTATTTT.

The chain is built from TRBV4-1 and TRBJ2-1; TRBD1 aligns across 9 bases. The CDR3 contains 16 residues. Germline CDR1 is MGHRA and CDR2 is YSYEKL. Trimming removed 0 bases from V and 6 bases from J; junction bases left unmatched: 6. The CDR3 loop is CASSQEPGQGINEQFF. DNA of the CDR3: TGCGCCAGCAGCCAAGAACCGGGACAGGGAATCAATGAGCAGTTCTTC.

The CDR3 coding sequence is TGTGCCAGCAGTTCGGGACAGGGCCGCTCTGGGGCCAACGTCCTGACTTTC. Translating it yields CASSSGQGRSGANVLTF. The chain combines TRBV27 with TRBJ2-6, with 9 nucleotides matching TRBD1. The V gene end was trimmed by 4 bases and the J gene end by 0 bases; junction bases not matched to a gene: 4. CDR1 MNHEY and CDR2 SMNVEV come from the germline V gene (reference sequence). CDR3 length equals 17 residues.

This rearrangement joins TRBV5-1 to TRBJ1-5; TRBD1 aligns across 8 bases. CDR3 size: 13 residues. V shed 6 bases and J 6 bases; nucleotides not matched to a gene: 5. CDR1 is SGHRS and CDR2 is YFSETQ in the germline V gene. The CDR3 protein is CASNDRGGQPQHF. CDR3 nucleotides: TGCGCCAGCAACGACAGGGGCGGTCAGCCCCAGCATTTT.

The chain has TRBV7-9 and TRBJ2-1, with TRBD1 matching over 10 bases. The V segment lost 6 bases and the J segment 14 bases; nucleotides outside the gene matches: 4. The CDR3 runs to 11 residues. The germline gives CDR1 SEHNR, CDR2 FQNEAQ (reference sequence). The CDR3 loop is CASRVGTGEFF. The CDR3 nucleotides are TGTGCCAGCAGGGTCGGGACAGGGGAGTTCTTC.

The chain combines TRBV19 with TRBJ1-5; no reliable D call. The V end was cut by 3 bases, the J end by 15 bases, with 18 bases between. From germline, CDR1 is LNHDA and CDR2 SQIVND (reference sequence). The CDR3 consists of 13 residues. The CDR3 coding sequence is TGTGCCAGTAGTATCGAAGAGAACGGCGTTTCGCATTTT. Its translation: CASSIEENGVSHF.

In nucleotides, the CDR3 is TGTGCCAGCCGCCTGTTGAAGAACACTGAAGCTTTCTTT. The encoded protein is CASRLLKNTEAFF. The rearrangement uses TRBV6-5 and TRBJ1-1; D is ambiguous. Trimming cost V 8 bases and J 1 base, with 11 bases left between them. The CDR3 is 13 amino acids. Germline V gene sequence: CDR1 MNHEY, CDR2 SVGAGI.

This chain joins TRBV4-3 and TRBJ2-2; 12 bases map to TRBD1. This CDR3 comprises 16 residues. The germline V gene encodes CDR1 LGHNA and CDR2 YSLEER. Trimming at V came to 6 bases and at J to 4 bases, leaving 6 bases not matched to a gene. The DNA for the CDR3 is TGCGCCAGCAGGGGCGGGGACAGGGGGCTCACCGGGGAGCTGTTTTTT. It translates to CASRGGDRGLTGELFF.

V is TRBV12-3 or TRBV12-4 and J is TRBJ1-2, with D possibly matching TRBD1 (6 bases). The CDR3 loop spans 11 amino acids. V shed 5 bases and J shed 8 bases, with 9 bases lying between them. CDR3 sequence (DNA): TGTGCCAGCAGTGGACAGAGAGGCTACACCTTC. Its protein product is CASSGQRGYTF.

The V gene is TRBV5-1, the J gene TRBJ1-1, with 12 bases lining up with TRBD1. The germline gives CDR1 SGHRS, CDR2 YFSETQ. The J segment lost 1 base and the V segment lost 4 bases, leaving 14 bases of the junction unmatched. The CDR3 length is 19 residues. The CDR3 region is CASSPDRDRGQVGNTEAFF. For the CDR3, the DNA is TGCGCCAGCAGCCCAGACCGGGACAGGGGGCAGGTAGGGAACACTGAAGCTTTCTTT.

This sequence joins TRBV5-1 and TRBJ1-4, with 8 nucleotides matching TRBD1. CDR3 length: 15 residues. Germline CDR1 and CDR2: SGHRS and YFSETQ. After removal of 4 bases from V and 7 bases from J, the junction contained 9 bases not matched to a gene. The CDR3 reads CASSPEGQVGEKLFF. In nucleotides, the CDR3 is TGCGCCAGCAGCCCCGAGGGACAGGTGGGTGAAAAACTGTTTTTT.

The gene calls are TRBV7-2 and TRBJ2-5; D perhaps matches TRBD1 (5 bases). CDR1 SGHTA and CDR2 FQGNSA come from the germline V gene. V lost 1 base to trimming and J lost 5 bases, with 11 bases between them. This CDR3 is built from 14 residues. The CDR3 protein is CASSLVAGFETQYF. The CDR3 nucleotides read TGTGCCAGCAGCTTAGTAGCAGGGTTTGAGACCCAGTACTTC.

The gene calls are TRBV27 and TRBJ2-7; 9 bases line up with TRBD1. The CDR3 is 16 residues long. The junction had 9 bases not matched to a gene; V was cut back by 5 bases and J by 1 base. Germline lookup yields CDR1 MNHEY and CDR2 SMNVEV (reference sequence). CDR3 in amino acids: CASSIQGQGGSYEQYF. The CDR3 DNA reads as TGTGCCAGCAGTATACAGGGACAGGGAGGGTCCTACGAGCAGTACTTC.